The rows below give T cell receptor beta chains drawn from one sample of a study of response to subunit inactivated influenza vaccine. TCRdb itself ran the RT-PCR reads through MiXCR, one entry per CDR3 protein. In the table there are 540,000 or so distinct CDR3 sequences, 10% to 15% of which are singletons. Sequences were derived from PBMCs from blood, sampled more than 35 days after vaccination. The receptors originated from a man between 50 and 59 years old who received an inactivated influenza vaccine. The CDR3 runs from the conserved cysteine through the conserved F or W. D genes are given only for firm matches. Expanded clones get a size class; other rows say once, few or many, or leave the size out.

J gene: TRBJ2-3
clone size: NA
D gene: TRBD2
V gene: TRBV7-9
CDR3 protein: CASSLGAGGRGTQYF
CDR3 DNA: TGTGCCAGCAGCTTAGGTGCGGGGGGCAGGGGTACGCAGTATTTT

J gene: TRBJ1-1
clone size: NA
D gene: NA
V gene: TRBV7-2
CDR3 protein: CASSLAGGMNTEAFF
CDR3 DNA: TGTGCCAGCAGCTTAGCGGGTGGAATGAACACTGAAGCTTTCTTT

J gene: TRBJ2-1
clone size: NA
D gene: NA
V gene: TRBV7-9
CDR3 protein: CASSPINNEQFF
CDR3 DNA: TGTGCCAGCAGCCCGATTAACAATGAGCAGTTCTTC

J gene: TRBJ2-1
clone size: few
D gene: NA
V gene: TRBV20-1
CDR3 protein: CSASTDRYNEQFF
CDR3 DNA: TGCAGTGCTAGCACGGACAGATACAATGAGCAGTTCTTC

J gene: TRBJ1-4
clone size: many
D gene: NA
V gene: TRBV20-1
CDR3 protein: CSALTGINEKLFF
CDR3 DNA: TGCAGTGCCTTGACAGGAATTAATGAAAAACTGTTTTTT

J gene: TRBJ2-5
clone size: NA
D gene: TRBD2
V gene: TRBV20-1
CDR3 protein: CRVAGTSGVETQYF
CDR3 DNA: TGCAGAGTCGCCGGGACTAGCGGGGTAGAGACCCAGTACTTC

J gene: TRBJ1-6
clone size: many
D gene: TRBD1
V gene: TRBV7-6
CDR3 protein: CASSSRGDRVHSPLHF
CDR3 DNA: TGTGCCAGCAGCTCAAGAGGGGACAGGGTCCATTCACCCCTCCACTTT

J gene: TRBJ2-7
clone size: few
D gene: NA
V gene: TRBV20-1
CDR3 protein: CSAKIPSLGYEQYF
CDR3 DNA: TGCAGTGCAAAAATTCCAAGTTTGGGCTACGAGCAGTACTTC

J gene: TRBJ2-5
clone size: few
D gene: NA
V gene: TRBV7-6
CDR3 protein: CASSPYWGQETQYF
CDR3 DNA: TGTGCCAGCAGCCCGTACTGGGGCCAAGAGACCCAGTACTTC

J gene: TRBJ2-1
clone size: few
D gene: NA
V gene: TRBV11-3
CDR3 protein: CASSTRDHEQFF
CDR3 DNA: TGTGCCAGCAGCACAAGGGATCATGAGCAGTTCTTC

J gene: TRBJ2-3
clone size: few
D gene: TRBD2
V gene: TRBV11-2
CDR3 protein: CASSLVGVRTGGPRDTQYF
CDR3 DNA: TGTGCCAGCAGCTTAGTAGGGGTGAGGACGGGGGGGCCAAGAGATACGCAGTATTTT

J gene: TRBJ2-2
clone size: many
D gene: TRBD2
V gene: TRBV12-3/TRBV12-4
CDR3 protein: CASRRGTSGTGELFF
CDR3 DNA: TGTGCCAGCAGACGGGGGACTAGCGGGACCGGGGAGCTGTTTTTT

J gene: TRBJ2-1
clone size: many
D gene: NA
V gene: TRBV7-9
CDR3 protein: CASSFGGIRANEQFF
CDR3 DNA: TGTGCCAGCAGCTTTGGGGGTATCCGGGCCAATGAGCAGTTCTTC

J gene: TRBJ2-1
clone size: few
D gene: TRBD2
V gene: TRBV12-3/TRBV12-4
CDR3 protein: CASIRGSSGPNNEQFF
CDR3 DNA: TGTGCCAGCATTAGGGGGTCTAGCGGGCCGAACAATGAGCAGTTCTTC

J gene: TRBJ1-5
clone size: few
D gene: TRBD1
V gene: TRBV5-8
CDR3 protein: CASSLIGGQGARTQHF
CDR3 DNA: TGTGCCAGCAGCTTAATAGGGGGACAGGGGGCAAGGACCCAGCATTTT

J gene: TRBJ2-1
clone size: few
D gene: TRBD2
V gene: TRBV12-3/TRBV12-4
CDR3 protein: CASSPGLAGPYNEQFF
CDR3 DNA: TGTGCCAGCAGCCCCGGACTAGCGGGACCGTACAATGAGCAGTTCTTC

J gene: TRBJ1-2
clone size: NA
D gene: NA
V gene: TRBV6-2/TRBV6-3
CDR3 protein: CASTSGGSSFLHGYTF
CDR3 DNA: TGTGCCAGCACCTCAGGCGGCAGTTCCTTCCTCCACGGCTACACCTTC

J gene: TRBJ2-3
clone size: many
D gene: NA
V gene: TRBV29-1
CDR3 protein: CSAYQGGRLDTQYF
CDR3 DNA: TGCAGCGCTTATCAGGGTGGGCGGCTAGATACGCAGTATTTT

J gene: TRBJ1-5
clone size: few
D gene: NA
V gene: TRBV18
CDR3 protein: CASSPLDSNQPQHF
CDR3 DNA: TGTGCCAGCTCACCGTTGGATAGCAATCAGCCCCAGCATTTT

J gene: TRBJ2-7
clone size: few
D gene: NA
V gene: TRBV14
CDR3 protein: CASSLVGPAYEQYF
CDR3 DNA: TGTGCCAGCAGCCTCGTGGGGCCGGCCTACGAGCAGTACTTC

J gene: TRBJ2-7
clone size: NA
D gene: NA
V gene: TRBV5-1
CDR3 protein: CASSLSYGDSYEQYF
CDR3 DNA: TGCGCCAGCAGCTTGTCGTACGGTGACTCCTACGAGCAGTACTTC

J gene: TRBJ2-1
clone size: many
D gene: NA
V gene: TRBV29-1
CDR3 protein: CSVNRGSYNEQFF
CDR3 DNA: TGCAGCGTCAACCGGGGCTCCTACAATGAGCAGTTCTTC

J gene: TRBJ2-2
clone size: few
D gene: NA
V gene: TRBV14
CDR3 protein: CASSLRTSTNTGELFF
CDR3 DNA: TGTGCCAGCAGCCTCAGAACTAGCACGAACACCGGGGAGCTGTTTTTT

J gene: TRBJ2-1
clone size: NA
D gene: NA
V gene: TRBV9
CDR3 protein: CASSVVLGREQFF
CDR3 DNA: TGTGCCAGCAGCGTAGTTCTGGGACGGGAGCAGTTCTTC

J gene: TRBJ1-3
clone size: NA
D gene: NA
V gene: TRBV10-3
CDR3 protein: CAISAYRDENTIYF
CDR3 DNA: TGTGCCATCAGTGCCTACAGGGACGAAAACACCATATATTTT

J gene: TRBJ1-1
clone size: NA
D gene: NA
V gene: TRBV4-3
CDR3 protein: CASSLTSNTEAFF
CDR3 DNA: TGCGCCAGCAGCCTCACATCGAACACTGAAGCTTTCTTT

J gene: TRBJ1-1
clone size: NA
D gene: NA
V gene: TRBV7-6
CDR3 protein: CASSSSLFKAFF
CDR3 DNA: TGTGCCAGCAGCTCCAGCTTATTCAAAGCTTTCTTT

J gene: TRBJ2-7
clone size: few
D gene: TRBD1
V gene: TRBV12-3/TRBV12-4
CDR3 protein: CASSPPAGGFYEQYF
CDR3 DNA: TGTGCCAGCAGTCCCCCCGCAGGGGGCTTTTACGAGCAGTACTTC

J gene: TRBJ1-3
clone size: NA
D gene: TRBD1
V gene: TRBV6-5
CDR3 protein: CASSIGQGSFGNTIYF
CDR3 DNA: TGTGCCAGCAGTATTGGACAGGGGAGCTTTGGAAACACCATATATTTT

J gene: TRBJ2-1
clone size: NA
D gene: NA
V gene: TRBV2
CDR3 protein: CASSEAGRYNEQFF
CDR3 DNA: TGTGCCAGCAGTGAAGCGGGACGGTACAATGAGCAGTTCTTC

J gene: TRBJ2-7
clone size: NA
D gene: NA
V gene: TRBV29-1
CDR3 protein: CSGLGVHEQYF
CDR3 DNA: TGCAGCGGGCTAGGTGTCCACGAGCAGTACTTC

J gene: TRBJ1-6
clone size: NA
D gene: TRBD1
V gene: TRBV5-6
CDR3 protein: CASSGGTVGYSPLHF
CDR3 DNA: TGTGCCAGCAGCGGTGGGACAGTAGGTTATTCACCCCTCCACTTT

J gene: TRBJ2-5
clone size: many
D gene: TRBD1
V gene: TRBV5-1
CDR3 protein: CASSFGQGQETQYF
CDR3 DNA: TGCGCCAGCAGCTTCGGACAGGGACAAGAGACCCAGTACTTC

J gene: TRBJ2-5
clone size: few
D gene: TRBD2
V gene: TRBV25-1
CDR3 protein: CASGRTSGMETQYF
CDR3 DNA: TGTGCCAGCGGAAGGACTAGCGGGATGGAGACCCAGTACTTC

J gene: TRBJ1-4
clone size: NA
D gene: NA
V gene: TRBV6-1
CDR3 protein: CASGQGAYEKLFF
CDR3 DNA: TGTGCCAGCGGTCAGGGTGCATATGAAAAACTGTTTTTT

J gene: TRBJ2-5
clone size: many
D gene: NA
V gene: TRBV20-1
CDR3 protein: CSARVGTGTQYF
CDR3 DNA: TGCAGTGCTAGAGTTGGGACTGGGACCCAGTACTTC

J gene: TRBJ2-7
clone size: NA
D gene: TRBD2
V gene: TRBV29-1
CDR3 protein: CSARRGDYEQYF
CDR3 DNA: TGCAGCGCCCGACGGGGGGACTACGAGCAGTACTTC

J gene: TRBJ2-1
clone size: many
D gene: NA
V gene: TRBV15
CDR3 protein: CATSHPKPGGRVAGTYNEQFF
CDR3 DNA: TGTGCCACCAGTCATCCGAAACCAGGGGGCAGGGTAGCGGGCACGTACAATGAGCAGTTCTTC